This T cell receptor (beta chain) was documented in a study of T cell changes during pregnancy in multiple sclerosis. Generated by immunoSEQ multiplex PCR, the TCRdb table keeps only in-frame clones and is missing some. The data show around 88,000 clones, approximately 90% seen once. Trimming stripped 1 base from V and 4 bases from J, with 8 bases between. This CDR3 comprises 13 residues. The germline V gene has CDR1 SGHAT and CDR2 FQNNGV. Sequences were derived from peripheral blood, sampled in the first trimester of pregnancy. This sequence joins TRBV11-2 and TRBJ2-7, with TRBD2 as a possible D gene (6 bases). This receptor was obtained from a female donor with multiple sclerosis, enrolled in a pregnancy study. The CDR3 region is CASSLGGGYEQYF. The DNA of the CDR3 is TGTGCCAGCAGCTTAGGTGGGGGGTACGAGCAGTACTTC.